These 20 T cell receptor beta chains were all obtained from the same sample, sequenced in a study of control samples from healthy donors and cancer patients. Only in-frame clones appear in the TCRdb table, and some are missing; sequencing was by immunoSEQ multiplex PCR. The repertoire includes fewer than 200,000 clones, about 90% of them detected once, and approximately 12% sits in the top ten. Sequencing used blood. The source of these receptors is a young man in good health.

The V gene is TRBV7-2, the J gene TRBJ1-5, with D perhaps matching TRBD1 (5 bases). Between the trimmed V and J ends, which lost 3 bases and 4 bases, there was a span of 10 bases. Germline CDR1 and CDR2: SGHTA and FQGNSA. The CDR3 length is 14 residues. CDR3 DNA sequence: TGTGCCAGCAGCTTCCTGGGGGGGAATCAGCCCCAGCATTTT. Translating gives CASSFLGGNQPQHF.

V gene TRBV25-1 combines with J gene TRBJ1-6; no firm D call. V lost 2 bases and J lost 4, with 9 bases in between. Looked up from germline, CDR1 is MGHDK and CDR2 is SYGVNS. CDR3 length equals 15 residues. The CDR3 reads CASSETRAYNSPLHF. As DNA, the CDR3 is TGTGCCAGCAGTGAAACGAGGGCTTATAATTCACCCCTCCACTTT.

This chain joins TRBV18 and TRBJ2-7; D remains ambiguous. V dropped 0 bases and J dropped 0 bases, with 9 bases sitting between them. CDR3 length: 15 residues. Germline CDR1 KGHSH, CDR2 LQKENI. CDR3 in DNA: TGTGCCAGCTCACCACCAAGTGTAAGCTCCTACGAGCAGTACTTC. This codes for CASSPPSVSSYEQYF.

The gene calls are TRBV11-2 and TRBJ2-3; TRBD2 is a possible D gene (5 bases). The CDR3 is made up of 14 amino acids. Trimming cost V 1 base and J 4 bases, with 9 bases left between them. Germline V gives CDR1 SGHAT, CDR2 FQNNGV. The CDR3 nucleotides are TGTGCCAGCAGCTTAGGTACTAGTTCAGATACGCAGTATTTT. Translating it yields CASSLGTSSDTQYF. The whole variable domain, filled in from reference TRBV11-2 and TRBJ2-3, reads EAGVAQSPRYKIIEKRQSVAFWCNPISGHATLYWYQQILGQGPKLLIQFQNNGVVDDSQLPKDRFSAERLKGVDSTLKIQPAKLEDSAVYLCASSLGTSSDTQYFGPGTRLTVL.

The V and J genes are TRBV6-1 and TRBJ2-4, with a weak D call TRBD1 (5 bases). The V gene lost 6 bases and the J gene lost 10 bases, with 13 bases spanning the gap. Germline V gene sequence: CDR1 MNHNS, CDR2 SASEGT. This CDR3 region has 12 residues. The CDR3 is CASRPDSRIQYF. The CDR3 DNA reads as TGTGCCAGCAGACCCGACAGCCGTATTCAGTACTTC.

The chain has TRBV4-3 and TRBJ2-7, with 11 bases fitting TRBD2. V was clipped by 1 base and J by 3 bases; unmatched bases: 14. This CDR3 region has 19 residues. Germline V lookup: CDR1 LGHNA, CDR2 YSLEER. CDR3 residues: CASSQVIASGRFEFYEQYF. CDR3 nucleotide sequence: TGCGCCAGCAGCCAAGTTATCGCTAGCGGGAGGTTTGAGTTCTACGAGCAGTACTTC.

This chain uses TRBV2 with TRBJ1-1, with D possibly matching TRBD1 (5 bases). This CDR3 comprises 15 residues. Between the trimmed V and J ends, which lost 5 bases and 3 bases, there was a span of 16 bases. The germline V gene encodes CDR1 SNHLY and CDR2 FYNNEI. Here the CDR3 reads CASSWGTGGDTEAFF. CDR3 nucleotide sequence: TGTGCCAGCAGTTGGGGCACAGGAGGGGACACTGAAGCTTTCTTT.

The CDR3 region is CASSLANPGYGQYF. The CDR3 bases are TGTGCCAGCAGTTTGGCAAACCCCGGGTATGGGCAGTATTTT. The chain couples TRBV27 to TRBJ2-3, with D hard to call. The V end lost 3 bases, the J end lost 11 bases, and 18 bases lay between the germline ends. Germline V lookup: CDR1 MNHEY, CDR2 SMNVEV (reference sequence). The CDR3 has 14 residues.

The chain carries TRBV4-2 and TRBJ2-2; D may correspond to TRBD1 or TRBD2 (6 bases each). Trimming stripped 6 bases from V and 2 bases from J, with 25 bases between. The CDR3 consists of 19 residues. CDR1 is LGHNA and CDR2 is YNFKEQ in the germline V gene. The CDR3 loop reads CASSKLKGSGAYNTGELFF. The CDR3 DNA reads TGTGCCAGCAGTAAGCTGAAGGGTTCGGGGGCCTATAACACCGGGGAGCTGTTTTTT.

This clone was detected a few times. V usage is TRBV3-1 (or the pseudogene TRBV3-2) and J usage is TRBJ2-7, with 8 bases matching TRBD2. The V segment lost 4 bases and the J segment 3 bases; nucleotides outside the gene matches: 11. The CDR3 runs to 16 residues. Germline CDR1 is LGHDT and CDR2 is YNNKEL (reference sequence). The CDR3: CASSPTLAGTNYEQYF. CDR3 bases: TGTGCCAGCAGCCCGACCTTAGCGGGAACTAACTACGAGCAGTACTTC.

This chain uses TRBV2 with TRBJ1-3; no definite D call. Germline assignment: CDR1 SNHLY and CDR2 FYNNEI. Deletions cut 2 bases from V and 4 bases from J, with 3 bases between. There are 12 residues in the CDR3. CDR3 residues: CASSEQGNTIYF. Written as DNA, the CDR3 is TGTGCCAGCAGTGAACAGGGAAACACCATATATTTT.

V and J are TRBV9 and TRBJ2-2; D is perhaps TRBD1 (5 bases). This CDR3 comprises 16 residues. V shed 0 bases and J shed 5 bases, with 14 bases lying between them. Per germline, CDR1 SGDLS and CDR2 YYNGEE. The CDR3 nucleotides read TGTGCCAGCAGCGTAGAAAGGGGCCGGCAAACCGGGGAGCTGTTTTTT. Translated: CASSVERGRQTGELFF.

The chain combines TRBV6-5 with TRBJ1-5; 7 bases align to TRBD1. This CDR3 comprises 14 residues. V was pared by 5 bases and J by 5 bases, with 6 bases of the junction left unmatched. CDR1 MNHEY and CDR2 SVGAGI come from the germline V gene. Here the CDR3 DNA reads TGTGCCAGCAGTATCCAGGGGGTCGATCAGCCCCAGCATTTT. Its translation: CASSIQGVDQPQHF.

Only one count was recorded for this clone. The V gene is TRBV5-4, the J gene TRBJ1-5, with 7 bases aligning to TRBD1. This CDR3 is built from 15 residues. The junction had 4 bases not matched to a gene; V was cut back by 0 bases and J by 4 bases. Germline V gives CDR1 SGHNT, CDR2 YYREEE (reference sequence). The CDR3, as DNA: TGTGCCAGCAGCTTGGACGGGACAGTAAATCAGCCCCAGCATTTT. Amino acids: CASSLDGTVNQPQHF.

V usage is TRBV24-1 and J usage is TRBJ1-1; D is unresolved. The ends were cut back, 1 base at V and 2 bases at J, with 7 bases in the middle. The CDR3 covers 14 residues. CDR1 KGHDR and CDR2 SFDVKD come from the germline V gene. The CDR3 DNA sequence: TGTGCCACCAGTGATTTTAAGGATAACACTGAAGCTTTCTTT. Translated: CATSDFKDNTEAFF.

The V call is TRBV11-3, the J call TRBJ1-1; D gene uncertain. This CDR3 spans 15 amino acids. Trimming took off 0 bases at V and 1 base at J, with 9 bases between the two ends. Per the germline V gene, CDR1 is SGHNT and CDR2 is YENEEA. The CDR3 region has the DNA TGTGCCAGCAGCTTAGATGGTTCAAAGAACACTGAAGCTTTCTTT. This sequence encodes CASSLDGSKNTEAFF.

The chain combines TRBV7-8 with TRBJ1-3; 7 bases are shared with TRBD1. Germline V lookup: CDR1 SGHVS, CDR2 FQNEAQ. This CDR3 comprises 17 residues. J was trimmed by 1 base and V by 4 bases; bases with no gene match: 10. Here the CDR3 reads CASSSQPGQLSGNTIYF. Written as DNA, the CDR3 is TGTGCCAGCAGCTCTCAGCCGGGACAGCTTTCTGGAAACACCATATATTTT.

The gene calls are TRBV5-4 and TRBJ2-1, with D perhaps TRBD1 (5 bases). Germline V gives CDR1 SGHNT, CDR2 YYREEE (reference sequence). V was pared by 5 bases and J by 6 bases, with 15 bases between. The CDR3 is 14 amino acids. The chain's CDR3 is CASSPWGHSNEQFF. The CDR3 DNA sequence: TGTGCCAGCAGTCCCTGGGGCCACTCCAATGAGCAGTTCTTC.

The chain combines TRBV5-1 with TRBJ1-6; D ambiguous. This CDR3 contains 14 residues. The germline CDR1 and CDR2 sequences are SGHRS and YFSETQ. V lost 1 base, J lost 8 bases, and 10 bases lay in between. The CDR3 protein is CASSLKGGDSPLHF. The CDR3 DNA follows: TGCGCCAGCAGCTTGAAGGGAGGAGATTCACCCCTCCACTTT.

The rearrangement uses TRBV20-1 and TRBJ2-1; D unresolved. V was clipped by 3 bases and J by 9 bases, with 9 bases between them. In germline, CDR1 is DFQATT, CDR2 SNEGSKA (reference sequence). The CDR3 consists of 11 residues. DNA of the CDR3: TGCAGTGCTAGGAGATATGGTGAGCAGTTCTTC. Translating it yields CSARRYGEQFF.